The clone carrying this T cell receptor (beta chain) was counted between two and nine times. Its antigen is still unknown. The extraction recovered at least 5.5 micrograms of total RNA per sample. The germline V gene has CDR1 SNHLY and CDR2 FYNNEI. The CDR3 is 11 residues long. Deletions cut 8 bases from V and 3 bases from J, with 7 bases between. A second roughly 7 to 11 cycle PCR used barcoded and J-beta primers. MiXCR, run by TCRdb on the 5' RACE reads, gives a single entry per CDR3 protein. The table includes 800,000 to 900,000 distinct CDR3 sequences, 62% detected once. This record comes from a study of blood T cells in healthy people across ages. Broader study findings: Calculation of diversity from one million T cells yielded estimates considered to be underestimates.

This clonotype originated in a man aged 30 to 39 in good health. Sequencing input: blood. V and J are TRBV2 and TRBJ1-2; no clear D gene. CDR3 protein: CASSWDYGYTF. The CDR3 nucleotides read TGTGCCAGCTCCTGGGACTATGGCTACACCTTC.